This TCR beta chain appears in the sequencing data of a study of blood T cells in healthy people across ages. Findings and caveats of the study: Age brought a roughly linear fall in TCR beta diversity measured per million T cells.

This clonotype appeared a few times. Its target is unknown. Looked up from germline, CDR1 is SGDLS and CDR2 is YYNGEE. This CDR3 is 19 amino acids long. V lost 3 bases to trimming and J lost 3 bases; unmatched junction nucleotides: 13. With a J-beta primer mix and a sample-barcoded 5' primer, a second PCR ran 7 to 11 cycles. TCRdb recomputed calls from the 5' RACE reads with MiXCR, one row per CDR3 protein. The top ten hold less than 20% of the sample, which has 450,000 to 700,000 distinct CDR3 sequences, roughly 29% seen once. This clonotype was obtained from a woman between 65 and 79 years old in good health. The J gene is TRBJ2-4, the V gene TRBV9, with 12 bases fitting TRBD2. Sequencing was carried out using blood. The CDR3 nucleotides are TGTGCCAGCAGCGGCTCGACTAGCGGGGGAGCTTGGGGCAAAAACATTCAGTACTTC. Residues: CASSGSTSGGAWGKNIQYF.